This T cell receptor beta chain was identified in a study of T cell changes during pregnancy in multiple sclerosis (dated by TCRdb to about 2019). A note on the overall study: The study looked at changes in the T cell repertoire across pregnancy in women with multiple sclerosis.

The method behind the library was the immunoSEQ multiplex PCR assay. TCRdb limited this immuneACCESS table to in-frame rearrangements with V and J called. A share of clones is missing; checked studies link under half to unresolved V genes, and the rest is unexplained. For this sample there are some 87,000 clones; 90% to 95% appear just once. Under 1.2% of the sample is in the top ten clones. As concerns this clone: It has no known antigen specificity. Base quality data are lacking; no much larger clone is found one base away.

The sequence came from a female donor with multiple sclerosis, enrolled in a pregnancy study. The material sequenced was peripheral blood, taken in the second trimester of pregnancy.

The CDR3 has the sequence CASSLGLAGHEQYF. The DNA sequence reads TGTGCCAGCAGCTTGGGACTAGCGGGCCACGAGCAGTACTTC. The rearranged segments are TRBV5-6 and TRBJ2-7; 10 bases in the junction line up with TRBD2. The CDR3 goes from the cysteine to the phenylalanine over 14 residues. Only the CDR3 region is kept as DNA, spanning 42 bases read in frame from base 1. V is cut back by 0 bases and J by 5 bases, with 2 bases in the junction unmatched. As encoded in the germline V gene, CDR1 is SGHDT while CDR2 is YYEEEE.